This TCR beta chain derives from a study of CD8 T cells in Susac syndrome. As regards this clonotype: No antigen is known for it.

Broader study findings: The CD4+ T cell repertoires of Susac syndrome were found to show no clonal expansion.

Reverse transcription of roughly 0.5 to 1 ug RNA was carried out with random hexamers. Coverage of TCR beta CDR3 amplification by immunoSEQ multiplex PCR extended to 54 Vbeta and 13 Jbeta. From the immunoSEQ multiplex PCR reads, TCRdb called clonotypes with MiXCR, one entry per CDR3 protein. The sample shows some 190,000 distinct CDR3 sequences, 94% of them seen only once. The germline gives CDR1 MNHNY, CDR2 SVGAGI (reference sequence). The CDR3 is 13 amino acids. V lost 6 bases to trimming and J lost 0 bases, with 9 bases between them. The receptor's source is a human donor with Susac syndrome. This chain connects TRBV6-6 to TRBJ2-7; weak D call: TRBD1 (6 bases). The sequenced material came from CD4+ T cells from PBMCs. CDR3 in amino acids: CASSMDSSYEQYF. CDR3 nucleotide sequence: TGTGCCAGCAGCATGGACAGCTCCTACGAGCAGTACTTC.